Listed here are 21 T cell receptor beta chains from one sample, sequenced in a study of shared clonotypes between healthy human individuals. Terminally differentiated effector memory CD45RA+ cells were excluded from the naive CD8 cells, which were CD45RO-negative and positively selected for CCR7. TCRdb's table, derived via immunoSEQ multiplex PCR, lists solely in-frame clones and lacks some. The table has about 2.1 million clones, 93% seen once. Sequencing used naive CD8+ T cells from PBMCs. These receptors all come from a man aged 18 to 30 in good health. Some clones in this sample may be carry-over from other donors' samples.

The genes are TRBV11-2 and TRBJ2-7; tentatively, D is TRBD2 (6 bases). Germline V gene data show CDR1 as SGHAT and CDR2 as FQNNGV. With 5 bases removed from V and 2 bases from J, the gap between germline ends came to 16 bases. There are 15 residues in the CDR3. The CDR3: CASSPPGGSPYEQYF. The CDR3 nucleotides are TGTGCCAGCAGCCCCCCCGGAGGGTCCCCCTACGAGCAGTACTTC.

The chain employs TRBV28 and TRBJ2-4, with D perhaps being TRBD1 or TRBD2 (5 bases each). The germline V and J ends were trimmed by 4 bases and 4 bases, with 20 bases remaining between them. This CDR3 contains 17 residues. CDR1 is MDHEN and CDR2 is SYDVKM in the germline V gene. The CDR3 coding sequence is TGTGCCAGCAGTTCTCCGACGATGCTCGAGGGGAAAAACATTCAGTACTTC. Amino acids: CASSSPTMLEGKNIQYF. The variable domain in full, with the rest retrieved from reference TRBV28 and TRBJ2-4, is DVKVTQSSRYLVKRTGEKVFLECVQDMDHENMFWYRQDPGLGLRLIYFSYDVKMKEKGDIPEGYSVSREKKERFSLILESASTNQTSMYLCASSSPTMLEGKNIQYFGAGTRLSVL.

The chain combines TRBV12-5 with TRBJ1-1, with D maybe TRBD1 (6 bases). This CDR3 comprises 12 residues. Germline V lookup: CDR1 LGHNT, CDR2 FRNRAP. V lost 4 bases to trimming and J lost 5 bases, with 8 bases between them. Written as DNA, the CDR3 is TGTGCTAGTGGTTCCAGGGGTACTGAAGCTTTCTTT. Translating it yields CASGSRGTEAFF.

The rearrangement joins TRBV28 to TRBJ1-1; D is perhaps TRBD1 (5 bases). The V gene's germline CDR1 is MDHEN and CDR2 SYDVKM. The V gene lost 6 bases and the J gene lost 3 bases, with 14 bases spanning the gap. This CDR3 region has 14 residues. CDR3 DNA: TGTGCCAGCAGGGAAGGGGTTTCCGACACTGAAGCTTTCTTT. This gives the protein CASREGVSDTEAFF.

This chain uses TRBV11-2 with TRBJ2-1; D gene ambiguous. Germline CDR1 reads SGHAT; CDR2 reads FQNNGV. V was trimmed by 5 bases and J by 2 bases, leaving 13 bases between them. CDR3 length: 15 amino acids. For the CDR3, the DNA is TGTGCCAGCAGCCTTCGACTGGGGACCTACAATGAGCAGTTCTTC. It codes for CASSLRLGTYNEQFF.

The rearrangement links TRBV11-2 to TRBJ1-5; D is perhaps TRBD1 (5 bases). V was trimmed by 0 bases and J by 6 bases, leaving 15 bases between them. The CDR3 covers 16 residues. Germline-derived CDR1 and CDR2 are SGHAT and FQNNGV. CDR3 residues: CASSLDGGEAPQPQHF. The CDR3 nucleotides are TGTGCCAGCAGCTTAGATGGGGGGGAAGCTCCTCAGCCCCAGCATTTT.

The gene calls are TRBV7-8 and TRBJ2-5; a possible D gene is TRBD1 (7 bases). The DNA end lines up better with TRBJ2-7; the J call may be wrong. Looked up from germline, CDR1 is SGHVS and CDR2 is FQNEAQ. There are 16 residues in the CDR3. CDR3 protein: CASSPNWRDRTYEQYF. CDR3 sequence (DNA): TGTGCCAGCAGCCCAAACTGGCGGGACAGAACCTACGAGCAGTACTTC.

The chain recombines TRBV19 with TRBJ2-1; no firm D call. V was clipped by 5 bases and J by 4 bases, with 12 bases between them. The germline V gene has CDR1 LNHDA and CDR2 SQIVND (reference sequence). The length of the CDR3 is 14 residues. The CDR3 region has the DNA TGTGCCAGTAGTCCCTCCACGGCTTACAATGAGCAGTTCTTC. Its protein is CASSPSTAYNEQFF.

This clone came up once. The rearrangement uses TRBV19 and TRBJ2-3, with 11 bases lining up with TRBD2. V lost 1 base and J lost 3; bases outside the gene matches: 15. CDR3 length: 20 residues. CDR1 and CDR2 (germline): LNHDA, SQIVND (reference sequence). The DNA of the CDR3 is TGTGCCAGTAGTATAGTTACTAGCGGGAGACCCCGAAGGGGTACAGATACGCAGTATTTT. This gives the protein CASSIVTSGRPRRGTDTQYF.

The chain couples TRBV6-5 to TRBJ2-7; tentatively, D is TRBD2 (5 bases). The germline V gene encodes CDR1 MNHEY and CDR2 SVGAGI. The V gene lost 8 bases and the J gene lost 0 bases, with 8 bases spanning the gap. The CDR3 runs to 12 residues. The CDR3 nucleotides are TGTGCCAGCGGACTGAGCTCCTACGAGCAGTACTTC. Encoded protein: CASGLSSYEQYF.

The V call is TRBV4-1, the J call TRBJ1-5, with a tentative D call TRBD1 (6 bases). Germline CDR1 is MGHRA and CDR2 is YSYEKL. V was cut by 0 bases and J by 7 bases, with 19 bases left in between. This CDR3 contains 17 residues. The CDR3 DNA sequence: TGCGCCAGCAGCCAAGATTTGGAGTTTGGGGGCCGGCAGCCCCAGCATTTT. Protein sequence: CASSQDLEFGGRQPQHF.

Here the CDR3 DNA reads TGTGCCAGCAGCCAAGTTTGGAAGGGGGCATACGAGCAGTACTTC. It is translated as CASSQVWKGAYEQYF. This chain joins TRBV4-2 and TRBJ2-7, with TRBD1 identical over 7 bases. The J segment lost 4 bases and the V segment lost 1 base, leaving 7 bases of the junction unmatched. The CDR3 covers 15 residues. The germline V gene encodes CDR1 LGHNA and CDR2 YNFKEQ.

The CDR3 sequence is CASSLEPAGGTYEQYF. For the CDR3, the DNA is TGTGCCAGCAGTTTAGAACCAGCGGGAGGGACCTACGAGCAGTACTTC. This chain joins TRBV27 and TRBJ2-7; 10 nucleotides match TRBD2. CDR1 and CDR2 (germline): MNHEY, SMNVEV (reference sequence). V trimming: 2 bases; J trimming: 2 bases; junction bases outside the gene matches: 6. The CDR3 length is 16 residues.

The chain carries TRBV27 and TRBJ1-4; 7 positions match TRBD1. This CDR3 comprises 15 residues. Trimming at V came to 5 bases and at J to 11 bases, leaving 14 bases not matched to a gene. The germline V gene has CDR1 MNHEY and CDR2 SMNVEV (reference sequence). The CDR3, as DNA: TGTGCCAGCAGTATTGGGGACAGCGAGGTCCGGAAACTGTTTTTT. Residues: CASSIGDSEVRKLFF.

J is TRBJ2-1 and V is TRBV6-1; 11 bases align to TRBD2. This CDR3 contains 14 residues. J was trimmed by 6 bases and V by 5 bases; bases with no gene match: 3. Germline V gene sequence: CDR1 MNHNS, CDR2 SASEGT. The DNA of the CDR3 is TGTGCCAGCAGTCTAGCGGGGGGACCCAATGAGCAGTTCTTC. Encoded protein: CASSLAGGPNEQFF.

The CDR3 loop is CASSLVGRGGYTEAFF. CDR3 in DNA: TGTGCCAGCAGTTTAGTCGGCAGGGGGGGCTACACTGAAGCTTTCTTT. V and J are TRBV27 and TRBJ1-1; 7 nucleotides agree with TRBD1. Germline V gene data show CDR1 as MNHEY and CDR2 as SMNVEV (reference sequence). Trimming removed 2 bases from V and 3 bases from J; junction bases left unmatched: 9. The CDR3 is 16 residues long.

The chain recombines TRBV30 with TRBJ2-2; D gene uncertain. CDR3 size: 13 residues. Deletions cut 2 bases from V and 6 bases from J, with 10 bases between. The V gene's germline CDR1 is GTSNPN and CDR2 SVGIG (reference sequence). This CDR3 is CAWSFRVPGELFF. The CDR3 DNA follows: TGTGCCTGGAGTTTCCGGGTCCCCGGGGAGCTGTTTTTT.

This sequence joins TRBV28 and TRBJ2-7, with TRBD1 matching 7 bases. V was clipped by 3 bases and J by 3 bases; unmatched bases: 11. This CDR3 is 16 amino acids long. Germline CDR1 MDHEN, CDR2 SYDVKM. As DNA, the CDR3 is TGTGCCAGCAGTTTTATTGGGACAGCGCCTTTCTACGAGCAGTACTTC. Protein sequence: CASSFIGTAPFYEQYF.

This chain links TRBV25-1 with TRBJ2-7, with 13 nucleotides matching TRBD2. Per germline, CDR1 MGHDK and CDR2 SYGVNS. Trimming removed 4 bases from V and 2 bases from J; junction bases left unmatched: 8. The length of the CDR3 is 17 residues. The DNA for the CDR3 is TGTGCCAGCAGTGGACTCCCAGGGACTAGCGGGACCTACGAGCAGTACTTC. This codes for CASSGLPGTSGTYEQYF.

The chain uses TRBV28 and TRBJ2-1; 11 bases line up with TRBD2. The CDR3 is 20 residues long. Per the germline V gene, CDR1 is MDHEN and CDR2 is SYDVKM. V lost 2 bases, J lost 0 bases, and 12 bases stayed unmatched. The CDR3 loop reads CASSLDVRASGRSSYNEQFF. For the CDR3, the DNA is TGTGCCAGCAGTTTAGATGTACGGGCTAGCGGGAGGAGCTCCTACAATGAGCAGTTCTTC. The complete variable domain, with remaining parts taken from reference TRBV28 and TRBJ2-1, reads DVKVTQSSRYLVKRTGEKVFLECVQDMDHENMFWYRQDPGLGLRLIYFSYDVKMKEKGDIPEGYSVSREKKERFSLILESASTNQTSMYLCASSLDVRASGRSSYNEQFFGPGTRLTVL.

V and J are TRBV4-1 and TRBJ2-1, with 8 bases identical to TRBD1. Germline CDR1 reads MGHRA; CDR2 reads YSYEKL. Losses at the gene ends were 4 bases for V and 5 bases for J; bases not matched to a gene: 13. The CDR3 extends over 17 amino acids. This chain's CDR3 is CASSPYIGQGIDNEQFF. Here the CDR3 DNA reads TGCGCCAGCAGCCCATATATTGGACAGGGAATCGACAATGAGCAGTTCTTC.